This entry describes one TCR beta chain. For each subset, genomic DNA was distributed in equal portions over several immunoSEQ plates. Sequenced by immunoSEQ multiplex PCR; TCRdb stores in-frame clones only, minus some. The table shows under 2,500,000 clones, with under 97% occurring only once. The data belong to a study of shared clonotypes between healthy human individuals. HIV-negative, healthy adults without recent acute infections or vaccinations were the donors. All the donors were Caucasian adults who lived in Nashville, Tennessee. The source of this sequence is a man younger than 35 in good health. Sequencing used naive CD4+ T cells sorted from blood. Stated subset: CD45RA+ positively selected.

The CDR3 region is CASSPEPSELAGAEQFF. The CDR3 DNA is TGTGCCAGCAGCCCCGAACCCTCCGAACTAGCGGGAGCTGAGCAGTTCTTC. This sequence joins TRBV9 and TRBJ2-1; TRBD2 agrees at 11 bases. CDR3 length: 17 residues. The junction had 15 bases not matched to a gene; V was cut back by 4 bases and J by 9 bases. CDR1 is SGDLS and CDR2 is YYNGEE in the germline V gene.